The entry that follows covers one T cell receptor beta chain sequence. This receptor's antigen is unknown. Base qualities are not recorded, but no much larger clone differs from it by a single base. This record belongs to a study of cytomegalovirus exposure and HLA in healthy donors (dated by TCRdb to 2016 to 2017). With respect to the entire study: An earlier analysis of approximately 640 of the donors reported approximately 300 Gb of sequence data and 117 million unique TCR beta sequences from around 200 million T cells. An early release that covered about 600 HLA-typed donors contained about 300 gigabases of sequencing data and tens of millions of unique TCR sequences. The genetic ancestry cluster associated with self-reported Caucasian donors included over 80% of the roughly 380 genotyped donors. The aim of the study was to test whether cataloging public T cell receptors could identify signatures of past pathogen exposure. Using immunosequencing, the study profiled T cell repertoires from fewer than 700 subjects and related those repertoires to cytomegalovirus serostatus. Besides the first cohort of 550 to 750 subjects, a separate validation cohort made up of over 100 different subjects was used. To predict cytomegalovirus infection status, the study combined high-throughput TCR immunosequencing, statistical association of individual TCRs with disease status, and machine learning. A later analysis re-analyzed previously published TCR beta repertoires from 550 to 700 donors and added high-resolution HLA genotyping to study TCR occurrence patterns. Rather than drawing on any new phenotypic data, the later analysis identified candidate immune exposures from TCR beta sequences and the way those sequences occurred across donors. In an earlier analysis of around 540 of the donors, high-throughput TCR beta sequencing was used to judge whether each TCR beta V gene segment behaved as functional or pseudogenic. Donor age, sex, ethnicity and CMV serostatus were collected together with the repertoire data. A later genetic analysis used genome-wide SNP genotypes for 398 of the 666 donors, treating that subset as a discovery cohort. Every repertoire in the discovery cohort had been generated on one and the same sequencing platform. Both class I and class II loci were covered by HLA typing, at four-digit resolution. The number of donors typed differed by locus, with about 620-630 for A, B, C, DRB1 and DQB1, 522 for DQA1, about 610 for DPA1, and about 450 for DPB1. Roughly five DR-DQ haplotypes were handled as single units for association and clustering because linkage in the cohort was strong. Among 350 to 400 genotyped donors of the cohort, an average of around 240,000 unique TCR beta nucleotide sequences were sequenced per donor, roughly 18% of them non-productive. Overall study results and their limits: A later analysis reported that several top co-occurrence clusters appeared linked to parvovirus B19, influenza, CMV and Epstein-Barr virus. Presence/absence analyses assumed roughly uniform sequencing depth across donors, an assumption that may not hold. Some IMGT-functional V segments, including TRBV6-2 and TRBV6-3, could not be told apart with the 87-base-pair reads, so those segments were excluded. A further reported finding was that TCR beta sequences accurately predicted the HLA-A and HLA-B alleles for most subjects in the first cohort. Seventeen rarely observed V segments, including chromosome 9 orphons, were excluded from the earlier analysis of just under 600 of the donors because counts were too low. A cluster of highly shared sequence variants was judged likely to represent a technical artifact of the sequencing pipeline. The study gave a list of more than 150 TCR beta chains associated with cytomegalovirus. The classifier was reported to diagnose cytomegalovirus status with high specificity and sensitivity in both the original and validation cohorts. In this cohort, only TCR beta chains were sequenced, and detectable features were limited by the absence of alpha or paired-chain data. When HLA alleles, especially DR and DQ, strongly co-occurred, attributing TCR associations to individual alleles was difficult. While some public TCRs were present in many individuals, most TCR sequences turned up only very rarely across donors. An association between a missense DCLRE1C variant and V-gene and J-gene trimming of TCR beta chains was found in a later genetic analysis and replicated in an independent cohort. The authors suggested that the approach could potentially be generalized to other disease states and immunological phenotypes. HLA typing was unavailable for some donors at each locus, so association tests used only the typed subset. Three of the identified cytomegalovirus-associated TCR beta chains were confirmed in vitro to be specific for cytomegalovirus antigens. A later analysis associated 16,951 TCR beta sequences with specific HLA alleles at a false discovery rate of 0.05. In a later analysis, HLA-associated TCR beta chains were found to be more clonally expanded and to have lower generation probabilities than equally common non-associated chains. A later analysis found that most CMV-associated TCR beta chains appeared HLA-restricted, with HLA associations seemingly driven largely by CMV exposure. Correlated functional status among segregating V segments might reflect linkage disequilibrium, but an unknown experimental factor could not be ruled out. According to a later genetic analysis, donors in an Asian-associated ancestry cluster had fewer N-insertions in productive TCRs than the approximately 710-donor mean. An earlier analysis of approximately 590 of the donors showed that most TCR beta V segments appeared in productive rearrangements either about 90% or about 30% of the time, which broadly matched IMGT annotations. According to a later analysis, TCR association rates differed among HLA loci, with DRB1 alleles showing the most associated TCRs and HLA-C alleles showing the fewest. CMV serostatus was the only immune exposure information available for the cohort.

Library generation was performed with the immunoSEQ multiplex PCR assay. For the multiplex PCR, a mixture combining 60 forward primers for TCR Vbeta segments and 13 reverse primers for TCR Jbeta segments was used. Amplification of the CDR3 region of rearranged TCR beta genes was performed with a multiplex PCR assay on genomic DNA. The Illumina HiSeq System was used to sequence the amplified TCR beta libraries as 87-base-pair reads. In the authors' own workflow: A later analysis counted about 80 million unique TCR beta chains across the 666 repertoires, and 10 million to 12 million of these chains were shared by at least two donors. A nearest-neighbor algorithm error-corrected the raw reads and collapsed the reads into unique sequences, merging closely related sequences to remove PCR and sequencing errors. Alignment of CDR3 sequences to IMGT reference sequences was used to assign V, D and J gene segments. For a sequence to be retained, a match of at least six nucleotides to both a V gene segment and a J gene segment was required. A rearrangement counted as productive if the CDR3 had no stop codons and remained in frame with V and J, and every other rearrangement counted as non-productive. Following IMGT convention, CDR3 was defined as the stretch from the second conserved V-encoded cysteine to the conserved J-encoded phenylalanine. The earlier analysis of roughly 590 of the donors excluded any sequence lacking an unambiguous match to a single V gene segment. In an earlier analysis of approximately 590 of the donors, V segments were called functional above 56.7% productive rearrangements and were called segregating when the between-donor standard deviation exceeded 5%. A statistical classification framework was developed to diagnose cytomegalovirus status using the catalog of TCR beta chain sequences. In a later analysis, TCR nucleotide sequences were compared against IMGT/GENE-DB human TR gene sequences so that V and J genes could be assigned. Using the TCRdist pipeline, a later analysis assigned CDR3 sequences along with most-parsimonious VDJ recombination scenarios. In a later analysis, each TCR beta chain was defined by its CDR3 amino acid sequence together with its V-gene family, and reads lacking a unique V-gene family were excluded. In a later analysis, 450 to 600 highly shared, low-generation-probability nucleotide sequences were removed to address suspected cross-contamination and a sequencing artifact. In a later analysis, a clonal expansion index was calculated for each public chain from normalized within-repertoire ranks of inferred template counts. A later analysis computed generation probabilities with a VDJ recombination model fitted to out-of-frame rearrangements, and checked the results against IGoR. In a later analysis, TCR-TCR, TCR-HLA and TCR-CMV co-occurrence was scored with hypergeometric tests, and a repertoire-size bias correction was applied to TCR pairs. In a later analysis, false discovery rates were estimated by permuting HLA or CMV assignments 20 times. In a later analysis, co-occurring TCRs were grouped using DBSCAN, with TCRdist sequence similarity added in when clustering inside HLA-allele-positive subsets. Co-occurrence clustering excluded repertoires with fewer than 30,000 or more than 120,000 public chains, plus five with anomalous nucleotide sharing. The source is immuneACCESS, and TCRdb retained only in-frame sequences with V and J called. Part of the clones is not carried over; for the studies checked, unresolved V genes explain less than half of this, and the remainder is unexplained. The D gene and trimming were derived from the DNA, and the V and J assignments and clone size from that table. The sample data list about 110,000 clones, and around 73% of these were observed just once. The ten largest make up around 8.1% of the sample.

Trimming accounts for 3 bases at V and 2 bases at J, while the number of junction bases matched to no gene is 0. CDR3 length: 14 amino acids, cysteine to phenylalanine. Only the CDR3 portion is preserved as DNA: 42 bases, with reading frame beginning at the first base. According to the germline V gene, CDR1 reads SGHDT and CDR2 reads YYEEEE. The cohort comprised around 690 healthy bone marrow donors. At the time of sampling, every cohort member was nominally healthy, though immune exposures that went unrecorded were likely present. The donor tested CMV seronegative and was one of the 352 seronegative cohort members. Each donor provided a peripheral blood sample, and peripheral blood mononuclear cells were used for TCR beta sequencing. The Qiagen DNeasy Blood Extraction Kit was used to extract genomic DNA from the blood cell samples.

The TCR comes from a man between 35 and 55 years old in good health and CMV-seronegative. Sequenced sample: PBMCs. The sequence joins TRBV5-6 to TRBJ1-1, and TRBD1 matches 11 of the central bases. The nucleotide sequence is given as TGTGCCAGCAGCTGGACAGGGGGCAACACTGAAGCTTTCTTT. Its translation reads: CASSWTGGNTEAFF.